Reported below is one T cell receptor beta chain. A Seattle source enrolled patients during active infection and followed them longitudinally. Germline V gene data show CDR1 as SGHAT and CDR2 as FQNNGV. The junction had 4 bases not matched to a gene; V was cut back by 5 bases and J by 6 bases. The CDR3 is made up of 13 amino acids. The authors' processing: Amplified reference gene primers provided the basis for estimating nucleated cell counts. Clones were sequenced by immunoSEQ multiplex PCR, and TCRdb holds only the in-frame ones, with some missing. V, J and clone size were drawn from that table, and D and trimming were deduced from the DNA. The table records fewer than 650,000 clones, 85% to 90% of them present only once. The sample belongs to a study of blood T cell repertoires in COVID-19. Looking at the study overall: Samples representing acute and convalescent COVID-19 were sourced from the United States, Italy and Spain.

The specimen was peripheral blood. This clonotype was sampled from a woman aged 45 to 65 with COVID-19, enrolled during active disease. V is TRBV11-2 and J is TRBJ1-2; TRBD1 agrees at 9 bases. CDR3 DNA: TGTGCCAGCAGCGAACAGGGGGCGGATGGCTACACCTTC. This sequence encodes CASSEQGADGYTF.